The source of this TCR beta chain is a study of neoadjuvant anti-PD-1 for oral cavity cancer. Study-level information: Non-progressing patients received a fourth nivolumab dose near day 43, then surgery on days 50-56.

This table comes from immunoSEQ multiplex PCR, and its TCRdb copy is limited to in-frame clones, with some not included. The repertoire holds about 7,800 clones, with roughly two thirds as singletons. The CDR3 has 18 residues. Per germline, CDR1 MDHEN and CDR2 SYDVKM. Trimming pared 1 base from V and 0 bases from J, leaving 13 bases between. Only one count was recorded for this clone. As to time point: after neoadjuvant nivolumab, at surgical resection. Stage II-IVA oral cavity squamous cell carcinoma was new and untreated by systemic or radiation therapy. The sequenced sample was PBMCs, obtained after nivolumab (anti-PD-1) treatment. The chain employs TRBV28 and TRBJ2-6; D is ambiguous. This sequence originates from a person aged 35 to 85 with oral cavity squamous cell carcinoma. The CDR3 spells CASSLYGSVFSGANVLTF. In DNA, the CDR3 is TGTGCCAGCAGTTTATATGGGTCGGTGTTCTCTGGGGCCAACGTCCTGACTTTC.